Listed below are T cell receptor beta chains from one sample, sequenced in a study of a mutant IDH1 vaccine in newly diagnosed glioma. These receptors have no identified antigens. Using immunoSEQ multiplex PCR, the repertoire was profiled, and TCRdb retains in-frame clones only, with some absent. The sample yields about 67,000 clones, around 83% seen once. The starting material was PBMCs, obtained from a glioma patient whose treatment included an IDH1 peptide vaccine. These receptors were taken from a man aged 25 to 45 with glioma. Each CDR3 is given with its conserved first and last residue. Each record gives: V gene, clone size, D gene, J gene, CDR3 protein, CDR3 DNA. The D gene is left open where the match is weak. The size of a clone is reported for some rows only, either as once, few or many, or as a class for expanded clones.

TRBV7-9	NA	NA	TRBJ2-3	CASSLNGLGRLSRDTQYF	TGTGCCAGCAGCTTAAATGGCCTGGGCCGGCTTAGTAGGGATACGCAGTATTTT
TRBV5-5	NA	NA	TRBJ2-3	CASSLWSTDTQYF	TGTGCCAGCAGCCTATGGAGCACAGATACGCAGTATTTT
TRBV9	NA	NA	TRBJ2-2	CASSVVTAKGGELFF	TGTGCCAGCAGCGTAGTGACAGCCAAGGGCGGGGAGCTGTTTTTT
TRBV7-2	few	NA	TRBJ1-5	CASSLGTNQPQHF	TGTGCCAGCAGCTTAGGTACCAATCAGCCCCAGCATTTT
TRBV5-4	NA	NA	TRBJ2-5	CASSLREGQETQYF	TGTGCCAGCAGCTTGAGAGAGGGGCAAGAGACCCAGTACTTC
TRBV18	NA	TRBD1	TRBJ1-1	CASSPPRGGGDSNTEAFF	TGTGCCAGCTCACCACCGAGGGGAGGGGGCGATTCGAACACTGAAGCTTTCTTT
TRBV9	NA	NA	TRBJ1-3	CASSVGQAKGDTIYF	TGTGCCAGCAGCGTAGGGCAGGCCAAGGGAGACACCATATATTTT
TRBV19	NA	NA	TRBJ2-7	CASGQGVSYEQYF	TGTGCCAGTGGGCAGGGCGTATCCTACGAGCAGTACTTC
TRBV27	few	NA	TRBJ1-1	CASSFGASTEAFF	TGTGCCAGCAGTTTCGGAGCTTCCACTGAAGCTTTCTTT
TRBV28	NA	NA	TRBJ1-4	CASSLLNEKLFF	TGTGCCAGCAGTTTATTAAATGAAAAACTGTTTTTT
TRBV13	NA	NA	TRBJ1-3	CASSNHVDLPGNTIYF	TGTGCCAGCAGCAACCATGTGGACCTTCCTGGAAACACCATATATTTT
TRBV19	NA	NA	TRBJ1-6	CASSPGGDNSPLHF	TGTGCCAGTTCGCCGGGAGGTGATAATTCACCCCTCCACTTT
TRBV28	NA	NA	TRBJ1-1	CASRERNTEAFF	TGTGCCAGCAGGGAGCGGAACACTGAAGCTTTCTTT
TRBV6-5	NA	NA	TRBJ2-2	CASQSVTGELFF	TGTGCCAGCCAATCTGTTACCGGGGAGCTGTTTTTT
TRBV6-6	NA	NA	TRBJ1-1	CASSYSTGTEAFF	TGTGCCAGCAGTTACTCGACGGGCACTGAAGCTTTCTTT
TRBV5-1	NA	TRBD1	TRBJ1-6	CASSSTSGQNNSPLHF	TGCGCCAGCAGCTCTACCTCGGGACAGAATAATTCACCCCTCCACTTT
TRBV19	NA	TRBD1	TRBJ1-2	CASSFTGGYGYTF	TGTGCCAGTAGTTTCACAGGGGGCTATGGCTACACCTTC
TRBV6-5	NA	NA	TRBJ2-7	CASSYTGWEQYF	TGTGCCAGCAGTTACACAGGGTGGGAGCAGTACTTC
TRBV6-6	NA	NA	TRBJ2-7	CASSYSGNLYEQYF	TGTGCCAGCAGTTACTCGGGCAACCTCTACGAGCAGTACTTC
TRBV27	once	TRBD1	TRBJ1-3	CASSVTGSNTIYF	TGTGCCAGCAGTGTGACAGGGTCGAACACCATATATTTT
TRBV4-1	NA	NA	TRBJ2-1	CASSQGWGTYNEQFF	TGCGCCAGCAGCCAAGGATGGGGTACCTACAATGAGCAGTTCTTC
TRBV11-2	NA	TRBD1	TRBJ2-7	CASSLGGQGAREQYF	TGTGCCAGCAGCTTAGGGGGACAGGGGGCAAGAGAGCAGTACTTC
TRBV7-8	NA	NA	TRBJ1-2	CASSSPGWVPDAWNYGYTF	TGTGCCAGCAGCTCACCGGGCTGGGTTCCCGACGCTTGGAACTATGGCTACACCTTC
TRBV11-2	NA	NA	TRBJ1-3	CATTPVNSGNTIYF	TGTGCCACCACGCCAGTTAACTCTGGAAACACCATATATTTT
TRBV9	NA	NA	TRBJ1-4	CASSVATGRSEKLFF	TGTGCCAGCAGCGTAGCTACGGGACGGAGTGAAAAACTGTTTTTT
TRBV6-1	NA	NA	TRBJ1-1	CASSDFLAGEGTEAFF	TGTGCCAGCAGTGATTTTCTCGCGGGAGAGGGCACTGAAGCTTTCTTT
TRBV11-2	NA	NA	TRBJ2-7	CASSISGFYEQYF	TGTGCCAGCAGCATATCAGGATTCTACGAGCAGTACTTC
TRBV14	NA	NA	TRBJ2-5	CASSQVTDTVLREETQYF	TGTGCCAGCAGCCAAGTCACAGACACCGTCTTGCGGGAAGAGACCCAGTACTTC
TRBV4-2	NA	TRBD2	TRBJ2-3	CASSQDLAGGTDTQYF	TGTGCCAGCAGCCAAGATCTAGCGGGGGGAACAGATACGCAGTATTTT
TRBV2	NA	NA	TRBJ2-5	CASSSGFQETQYF	TGTGCCAGCAGCTCAGGATTCCAAGAGACCCAGTACTTC
TRBV30	NA	TRBD2	TRBJ2-7	CAWSLGRTSGARYEQYF	TGTGCCTGGAGCCTAGGCCGGACTAGCGGGGCTCGGTACGAGCAGTACTTC
TRBV30	NA	NA	TRBJ1-6	CAWSAGESSYNSPLHF	TGTGCCTGGAGTGCAGGCGAGAGCTCCTATAATTCACCCCTCCACTTT
TRBV4-1	NA	NA	TRBJ2-6	CASSHGRDSSSGANVLTF	TGCGCCAGCAGCCATGGCCGAGACTCAAGCTCTGGGGCCAACGTCCTGACTTTC